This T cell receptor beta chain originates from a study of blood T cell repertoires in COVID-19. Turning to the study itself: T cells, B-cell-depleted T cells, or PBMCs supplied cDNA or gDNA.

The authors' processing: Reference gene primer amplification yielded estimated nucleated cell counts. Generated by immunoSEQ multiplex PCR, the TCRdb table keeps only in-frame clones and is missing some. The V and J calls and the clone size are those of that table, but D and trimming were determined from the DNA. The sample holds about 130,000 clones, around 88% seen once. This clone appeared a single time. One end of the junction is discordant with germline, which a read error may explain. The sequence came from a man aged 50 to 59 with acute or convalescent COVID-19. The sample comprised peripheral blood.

The DNA for the CDR3 is TGTGCCAGCAGGGAAGCGGGAGAGGGCAATGAGCAGTTCTTC. Amino acid sequence: CASREAGEGNEQFF. This chain links TRBV6-1 with TRBJ2-1; 8 bases map to TRBD2. This CDR3 spans 14 amino acids. Germline lookup yields CDR1 MNHNS and CDR2 SASEGT.